Each of the 15 T cell receptor beta chains below was sequenced from the same sample in a study of T cell responses to AZD1222 COVID-19 vaccine. Sequenced by immunoSEQ multiplex PCR; TCRdb stores in-frame clones only, minus some. The sample contains some 99,000 clones, around 93% of which appear only once. The sequencing here drew on peripheral blood, taken on day 0 of AZD1222 vaccination. These receptors all stem from an adult in good health.

V is TRBV9 and J is TRBJ1-1, with TRBD1 as a possible D gene (6 bases). V was shortened by 4 bases and J by 1 base, with 8 bases between the two germline ends. Germline CDR1 reads SGDLS; CDR2 reads YYNGEE. There are 13 residues in the CDR3. CDR3 coding DNA: TGTGCCAGCAGCTTACAGGGGAACACTGAAGCTTTCTTT. The encoded protein is CASSLQGNTEAFF.

CDR3 protein: CASSGGQGAYGYTF. In DNA form, the CDR3 reads TGCGCCAGCAGCGGGGGACAGGGGGCCTATGGCTACACCTTC. The chain carries TRBV5-1 and TRBJ1-2, with 12 bases matching TRBD1. This CDR3 is built from 14 residues. Germline assignment: CDR1 SGHRS and CDR2 YFSETQ. The ends lost 4 bases at V and 4 bases at J; junction bases unmatched: 2. Combining the CDR3 with reference TRBV5-1 and TRBJ1-2 gives the whole variable domain KAGVTQTPRYLIKTRGQQVTLSCSPISGHRSVSWYQQTPGQGLQFLFEYFSETQRNKGNFPGRFSGRQFSNSRSEMNVSTLELGDSALYLCASSGGQGAYGYTFGSGTRLTVV.

This chain uses TRBV7-2 with TRBJ2-6; D remains unclear. The V gene lost 6 bases and the J gene lost 0 bases, with 3 bases spanning the gap. The germline CDR1 and CDR2 sequences are SGHTA and FQGNSA. The CDR3 runs to 13 residues. The CDR3 nucleotides read TGTGCCAGCAGGGACTCTGGGGCCAACGTCCTGACTTTC. The encoded protein is CASRDSGANVLTF. Combining the CDR3 with reference TRBV7-2 and TRBJ2-6 gives the whole variable domain GAGVSQSPSNKVTEKGKDVELRCDPISGHTALYWYRQSLGQGLEFLIYFQGNSAPDKSGLPSDRFSAERTGGSVSTLTIQRTQQEDSAVYLCASRDSGANVLTFGAGSRLTVL.

This chain joins TRBV9 and TRBJ2-3; no clear D gene. In germline, CDR1 is SGDLS, CDR2 YYNGEE. Trimming pared 1 base from V and 0 bases from J, leaving 6 bases between. This CDR3 has 14 amino acids. CDR3 residues: CASSVFPSTDTQYF. CDR3 nucleotides: TGTGCCAGCAGCGTATTCCCTAGCACAGATACGCAGTATTTT.

This clone has a single count. The chain carries TRBV6-5 and TRBJ1-3; 7 bases fit TRBD1. Germline V gene lookup returns CDR1 MNHEY and CDR2 SVGAGI. CDR3 length: 14 amino acids. V lost 7 bases to trimming and J lost 2 bases; unmatched junction nucleotides: 5. The CDR3 DNA is TGTGCCAGCACAATAAGGGGGCCTGGAAACACCATATATTTT. Translation: CASTIRGPGNTIYF.

The gene calls are TRBV9 and TRBJ2-5; D is possibly TRBD1 or TRBD2 (8 bases each). V dropped 4 bases and J dropped 4 bases, with 14 bases sitting between them. The CDR3 contains 14 residues. Germline lookup yields CDR1 SGDLS and CDR2 YYNGEE. The DNA for the CDR3 is TGTGCCAGCAGCCAGGGGGCGGGAGGAGAGACCCAGTACTTC. It yields the protein CASSQGAGGETQYF.

A note on this clone: Other DNA sequences within the sample encode an identical CDR3. The chain recombines TRBV7-2 with TRBJ2-3, with TRBD2 matching 11 bases. Germline V gene lookup returns CDR1 SGHTA and CDR2 FQGNSA. The V gene end was trimmed by 1 base and the J gene end by 3 bases; junction bases not matched to a gene: 0. The CDR3 covers 15 residues. In nucleotides, the CDR3 is TGTGCCAGCAGCTTAGGACTAGCGGGGACAGATACGCAGTATTTT. Translated: CASSLGLAGTDTQYF.

The chain is built from TRBV19 and TRBJ2-3, with D unclear. V lost 7 bases to trimming and J lost 1 base, with 9 bases between them. The germline V gene encodes CDR1 LNHDA and CDR2 SQIVND (reference sequence). CDR3 length: 13 amino acids. CDR3 bases: TGTGCCAGTATGGTGCAGGGCACAGATACGCAGTATTTT. Translated, it gives CASMVQGTDTQYF.

The chain recombines TRBV3-1 (or the pseudogene TRBV3-2) with TRBJ1-4; D unclear. This CDR3 has 16 residues. V gave up 1 base and J gave up 3 bases, with 12 bases separating them. Per the germline V gene, CDR1 is LGHDT and CDR2 is YNNKEL (reference sequence). The DNA for the CDR3 is TGTGCCAGCAGCCAAGTGTGGGTACAGTCTAATGAAAAACTGTTTTTT. It yields the protein CASSQVWVQSNEKLFF.

The chain employs TRBV5-1 and TRBJ2-7; no clear D gene. Germline loops: CDR1 SGHRS, CDR2 YFSETQ. CDR3 length: 16 residues. The V gene lost 0 bases and the J gene lost 1 base, with 14 bases spanning the gap. This CDR3 is CASSLDPQSRSYEQYF. The CDR3 DNA reads as TGCGCCAGCAGCTTGGACCCGCAGAGCAGATCCTACGAGCAGTACTTC.

This chain links TRBV10-3 with TRBJ1-3; D remains ambiguous. The germline gives CDR1 ENHRY, CDR2 SYGVKD. V dropped 7 bases and J dropped 0 bases, with 10 bases sitting between them. The CDR3 is made up of 14 amino acids. CDR3 sequence reads: CAIMGESSGNTIYF. CDR3 bases: TGTGCCATCATGGGCGAGAGCTCTGGAAACACCATATATTTT.

V gene TRBV2 combines with J gene TRBJ2-3; TRBD2 matches 12 bases. The length of the CDR3 is 16 residues. Germline loops: CDR1 SNHLY, CDR2 FYNNEI. The V segment lost 3 bases and the J segment 2 bases; nucleotides outside the gene matches: 3. CDR3 amino acids: CASSESSGGATDTQYF. Written as DNA, the CDR3 is TGTGCCAGCAGTGAGTCTAGCGGGGGGGCCACAGATACGCAGTATTTT.

The chain has TRBV7-2 and TRBJ1-6; D is perhaps TRBD1 (6 bases). V was pared by 3 bases and J by 13 bases, with 10 bases between. Germline V gene sequence: CDR1 SGHTA, CDR2 FQGNSA. This CDR3 comprises 12 residues. The CDR3 nucleotides are TGTGCCAGCAGCTTGACAGGTTCCCCCCTCCACTTT. It codes for CASSLTGSPLHF. The full variable domain, with the rest looked up from reference TRBV7-2 and TRBJ1-6, is GAGVSQSPSNKVTEKGKDVELRCDPISGHTALYWYRQSLGQGLEFLIYFQGNSAPDKSGLPSDRFSAERTGGSVSTLTIQRTQQEDSAVYLCASSLTGSPLHFGNGTRLTVT.

The chain joins TRBV4-1 to TRBJ2-1; 10 bases match TRBD2. The CDR3 covers 16 residues. Germline trimming cut 1 base from V and 8 bases from J; bases unmatched to any gene: 8. Germline V gives CDR1 MGHRA, CDR2 YSYEKL. The CDR3 nucleotides are TGCGCCAGCAGCCAAGCTTCAGCGGGGGGGCGGGATGAGCAGTTCTTC. Its translation is CASSQASAGGRDEQFF.

The J gene is TRBJ1-1, the V gene TRBV2; unclear D gene. Germline loops: CDR1 SNHLY, CDR2 FYNNEI. V lost 4 bases and J lost 5, with 11 bases in between. This CDR3 region has 13 residues. This CDR3 is CASSVVTSTEAFF. CDR3 in DNA: TGTGCCAGCAGTGTAGTGACATCGACTGAAGCTTTCTTT.